These T cell receptor beta chains were read from a single sample in a study of CD8 T cells in ankylosing spondylitis. From the 5' RACE reads, TCRdb called clonotypes with MiXCR, one entry per CDR3 protein. The sample has approximately 150,000 distinct CDR3 sequences, under 45% seen once. The specimen was synovial fluid, either unsorted or a sorted T cell fraction (not recorded which). These TCRs come from a male donor with ankylosing spondylitis. Both conserved end residues are part of each CDR3. Each record gives: V gene, J gene, clone size, CDR3 length, D gene, CDR3 DNA, CDR3 protein. The D gene is left open where the match is weak. Size tells how often a clone was seen (once, few, many) or the class of an expanded clone, and some rows leave it out.

>TRBV7-9|TRBJ2-7|few|14|-
TGTGCCAGCAGCGTTAGCGAGCGCCGGTGGGAGCAGTACTTC
CASSVSERRWEQYF
>TRBV4-3|TRBJ2-3|-|17|TRBD2
TGCGCCAGCAGCCGAGACCCGGGACTACGTAGCACAGATACGCAGTATTTT
CASSRDPGLRSTDTQYF
>TRBV28|TRBJ2-4|-|17|-
TGTGCCAGCAGCGAACCTGCGGGGAGCCATCCAAGACGGATTCAGTACTTC
CASSEPAGSHPRRIQYF
>TRBV13|TRBJ2-5|-|14|-
TGTGCCAGCAGCCTCGGGACGGACCAAGAGACCCAGTACTTC
CASSLGTDQETQYF
>TRBV20-1|TRBJ1-1|once|13|-
TGCAGTGCTAGAGGACAGAGGAACACTGAAGCTTTCTTT
CSARGQRNTEAFF
>TRBV7-9|TRBJ1-4|many|15|-
TGTGCCAGCAGCTTGCGGACGGATCGAAATGAAAAACTGTTTTTT
CASSLRTDRNEKLFF
>TRBV28|TRBJ1-1|-|15|-
TGTGCCAGCAGTTTATGCTTTGGGCAGGGCGGTGAAGCTTTCTTT
CASSLCFGQGGEAFF
>TRBV3-1|TRBJ2-1|few|15|TRBD1
TGTGCCAGCAGCCTCGACAGGGGGCCCTACAATGAGCAGTTCTTC
CASSLDRGPYNEQFF
>TRBV10-3|TRBJ1-4|few|18|-
TGTGCCATCAAAGGGACCCGGGCCCGGAGGTTGACTAATGAAAAACTGTTTTTT
CAIKGTRARRLTNEKLFF
>TRBV5-5|TRBJ2-5|many|15|TRBD2
TGTGCCAGCAGCTTGCTAGCGGGGACCCGAGAGACCCAGTACTTC
CASSLLAGTRETQYF
>TRBV6-1|TRBJ1-1|-|15|-
TGTGCCAGCAGTGAAGCGCTTCTGGTGAACACTGAAGCTTTCTTT
CASSEALLVNTEAFF
>TRBV11-2|TRBJ2-5|-|12|-
TGTGCCAGCAGCTTGTTTGTAGAGACCCAGTACTTC
CASSLFVETQYF
>TRBV12-3/TRBV12-4|TRBJ2-2|-|17|TRBD2
TGTGCCAGCAGGAGCACTAGCGGGGGGGCGGGCACCGGGGAGCTGTTTTTT
CASRSTSGGAGTGELFF
>TRBV24-1|TRBJ2-5|-|15|-
TGTGCCACCAGTGCGTCGAGTGGAGGGAGGCAGACCCAGTACTTC
CATSASSGGRQTQYF
>TRBV4-1|TRBJ2-7|many|13|-
TGCGCCAGCAGCCAAGTTTTGTCTTACGAGCAGTACTTC
CASSQVLSYEQYF
>TRBV4-2|TRBJ2-3|few|14|TRBD2
TGTGCCACCGCCCTAGCGGGAGTGGATGATACGCAGTATTTT
CATALAGVDDTQYF
>TRBV4-2|TRBJ2-7|-|15|-
TGTGCCAGCAGCCAAGCTGACAGGTTCTCCTACGAGCAGTACTTC
CASSQADRFSYEQYF